This TCR beta chain was found in a study of blood T cell repertoires in COVID-19. The repertoire was sequenced with immunoSEQ multiplex PCR; TCRdb's copy has only in-frame clones and lacks some. Among over 120,000 clones listed, roughly 77% were seen once. The CDR3 contains 11 residues. The germline gives CDR1 SGHNT, CDR2 YENEEA. Trimming removed 0 bases from V and 7 bases from J, with 3 bases in between. What was sequenced was peripheral blood. The sequence was collected from a woman aged 70 to 79 with COVID-19, enrolled during active disease. This sequence joins TRBV11-3 and TRBJ1-1; D unresolved. The CDR3: CASSLDYEAFF. CDR3 nucleotide sequence: TGTGCCAGCAGCTTAGACTATGAAGCTTTCTTT.